The TCR beta chain described here comes from a study of siplizumab effects on memory and regulatory T cells. The mixed lymphocyte reaction cells were held in coculture (37°C) for over 5 days. The germline gives CDR1 MNHNY, CDR2 SVGAGI (reference sequence). After removal of 6 bases from V and 7 bases from J, the junction contained 13 bases not matched to a gene. The CDR3 has 16 amino acids. In the case of this clone: Antigen specificity is unknown.

Sequenced by immunoSEQ multiplex PCR; TCRdb stores in-frame clones only, minus some. This table holds some 15,000 clones, about 49% found once. The TCR was taken from a human donor in good health; the cells came from an allogeneic mixed lymphocyte reaction. This rearrangement joins TRBV6-6 to TRBJ2-3; 10 bases are a match to TRBD2. Sequenced material: CFSE-low (dividing) CD4+ T cells sorted from an allogeneic mixed lymphocyte reaction. For the CDR3, the DNA is TGTGCCAGCAGGATTAGCGGGGGGCTGTTTGTGAATACGCAGTATTTT. Its translation: CASRISGGLFVNTQYF.